The 13 T cell receptor beta chains below were found in one sample sequenced in a study of CD8+ T cells in alopecia areata. Once RNA had been extracted, it was reverse transcribed into cDNA to act as the sequencing template. The repertoire was sequenced with immunoSEQ multiplex PCR; TCRdb's copy has only in-frame clones and lacks some. Recorded here are 90,000 to 130,000 clones, none singletons. Sequenced material: lesional skin. These receptors all stem from a C3H/HeJ mouse with alopecia areata. MHC haplotype: H2-k.

This clone was seen more than once but under ten times. Genes and germline come from the mouse. The CDR3 end falls 4 residues outside the read, so it is completed with the germline J gene. The V and J genes are TRBV17 and TRBJ2-3; TRBD2 matches at 9 bases. V lost 2 bases, J lost 1 base, and 1 base stayed unmatched. CDR3 length equals 15 residues. Germline-derived CDR1 and CDR2 are MNHDT and YYDKIL. The part of the CDR3 DNA that was read is TGTGCTAGCAGTAGACGGACTGGGGGTGCAGAA. It encodes CASSRRTGGAE. The whole CDR3 sequence reads CASSRRTGGAETLYF. Variable domain in full (rest from reference TRBV17 and TRBJ2-3): DTTVKQNPRYKLARVGKPVNLICSQTMNHDTMYWYQKKPNQAPKLLLFYYDKILNREADTFEKFQSSRPNNSFCSLYIGSAGLEYSAMYLCASSRRTGGAETLYFGSGTRLTVL.

For this clone: The germline and genes are mouse ones. Read data end 4 residues before the CDR3 end; the end is taken from the germline J gene. The chain uses TRBV13-3 and TRBJ2-5; 10 bases align to TRBD1. Germline V gene lookup returns CDR1 NNHDY and CDR2 SYVADS. J was trimmed by 2 bases and V by 2 bases; bases with no gene match: 2. The CDR3 loop spans 15 amino acids. CDR3 loop: CASSERQGAQDTQYF. The sequenced part of the CDR3 DNA is TGTGCCAGCAGTGAGCGACAGGGGGCCCAAGAC.

Note on this clone: The protein here is the DNA translation, as the TCRdb protein differs from it at residue 11. Gene names denote mouse genes. The observed sequence ends 3 residues before the CDR3 terminus, with the missing tail filled in from the germline J gene. Additional DNA sequences in this sample encode the identical CDR3. The rearrangement links TRBV1 to TRBJ1-6; 11 bases align to TRBD1. TRBJ1-6 is assigned to the ORF class and has an uncertain function. V shed 2 bases, J shed 10 bases, and the junction held 1 base outside the gene matches. Germline V gene lookup returns CDR1 NSQYPW and CDR2 LRSPGD (reference sequence). The CDR3 runs 14 residues. The CDR3 here is CTCSARDRGSPLYF. The CDR3 DNA, read in part, is TGCACCTGCAGTGCAAGGGACAGGGGGTCGCCC.

Remarks on this clone: The gene names here belong to mouse. The sequence runs out 4 residues before the end of the CDR3; the remainder is reconstructed from the germline J gene. The chain recombines TRBV31 with TRBJ2-3; a weak D match, TRBD2 (6 bases). Germline lookup yields CDR1 GKSSPN and CDR2 SITVG. The V end was cut by 0 bases, the J end by 0 bases, with 10 bases between. This CDR3 has 15 residues. The CDR3 spells CAWSLRLGSAETLYF. CDR3 DNA (partial): TGTGCCTGGAGTCTGCGGCTGGGGAGTGCAGAA.

In this sample, this clone turned up many times. Germline and genes: mouse. The CDR3 bases that were read are TGTGCCAGCAGTCCAGGGTGGCAAAAC. It encodes CASSPGWQN. The whole CDR3 protein reads CASSPGWQNTLYF. This chain links TRBV13-3 with TRBJ2-4; D is perhaps TRBD1 (5 bases). The read comes to an end 4 residues before the CDR3 does, leaving the germline J gene to fill in the end. Germline V gene sequence: CDR1 NNHDY, CDR2 SYVADS. The V gene lost 4 bases and the J gene lost 3 bases, with 9 bases spanning the gap. This CDR3 spans 13 amino acids.

This clone was picked up many times. TCRdb gives a protein that differs at residue 11 from what the DNA encodes, so the protein here is translated from the DNA. Gene and germline names: mouse. The read comes to an end 3 residues before the CDR3 does, leaving the germline J gene to fill in the end. The chain employs TRBV13-3 and TRBJ1-6, with D possibly being TRBD1 (6 bases). TRBJ1-6 is noted as an ORF with a role that remains uncertain. The ends were cut back, 0 bases at V and 7 bases at J, with 8 bases in the middle. The CDR3 spans 14 residues. Per the germline V gene, CDR1 is NNHDY and CDR2 is SYVADS. CDR3 bases read: TGTGCCAGCAGTGATGTGGGACAAAATTCGCCC. Translated: CASSDVGQNSP. The whole CDR3 protein reads CASSDVGQNSPLYF.

This clone was observed a handful of times. Gene names and germline refer to mouse. The sequenced fragment ends 4 residues before the CDR3 boundary, so the rest is inferred from the germline J gene. This sequence joins TRBV1 and TRBJ2-1; no firm D call. V was clipped by 0 bases and J by 1 base, with 10 bases between them. This CDR3 spans 16 amino acids. Germline assignment: CDR1 NSQYPW and CDR2 LRSPGD (reference sequence). CDR3 DNA (partial): TGCACCTGCAGTGCAGAGGCGCGACAAAACTATGCT. Translation gives CTCSAEARQNYA. The entire CDR3 reads CTCSAEARQNYAEQFF.

To note about this clone: Any gene name here is a mouse gene name. The read halts 4 residues ahead of the CDR3 end, with the missing end drawn from the germline J gene. The chain recombines TRBV13-3 with TRBJ1-4, with TRBD1 matching over 8 bases. CDR3 size: 13 residues. Germline V gives CDR1 NNHDY, CDR2 SYVADS. V shed 5 bases, J shed 6 bases, and the junction held 3 bases outside the gene matches. This chain's CDR3 is CASRDRADERLFF. CDR3 DNA, as far as it was read: TGTGCCAGCAGGGACAGGGCGGACGAA.

This clone was detected a few times. At residue 14, the DNA translation does not agree with TCRdb's protein; the protein displayed here is the one encoded by the DNA. Gene names denote mouse genes. The CDR3 is cut off 3 residues early in the read; its end comes from the germline J gene. The rearrangement joins TRBV13-3 to TRBJ1-6; 7 bases are a match to TRBD1. TRBJ1-6 is sorted into the ORF group, with uncertain function. Trimming at V came to 5 bases and at J to 0 bases, leaving 8 bases not matched to a gene. The CDR3 runs to 17 residues. CDR1 and CDR2 from the germline V gene are NNHDY and SYVADS. Incomplete CDR3 DNA: TGTGCCAGCAGCACCCGGGGACAGAATTCCTATAATTCGCCC. Translating gives CASSTRGQNSYNSP. The CDR3 in full is CASSTRGQNSYNSPLYF.

For this clone: Gene names and germline refer to mouse. The sequenced fragment ends 4 residues before the CDR3 boundary, so the rest is inferred from the germline J gene. The chain is built from TRBV14 and TRBJ2-3; 7 nucleotides align to TRBD1. The germline V gene has CDR1 SGHDT and CDR2 FRDEAV. J was trimmed by 0 bases and V by 1 base; bases with no gene match: 8. CDR3 length equals 17 residues. CDR3 bases read: TGTGCCAGCAGTTTCCCGACCAGGGGGTCTAGTGCAGAA. Residues: CASSFPTRGSSAE. In full, the CDR3 is CASSFPTRGSSAETLYF.

There are many counts of this clone. At residue 13, TCRdb's protein is not the same as the translated DNA, so the protein here was read from the DNA. Mouse names are used for the genes. The CDR3 extends 3 residues past the end of the read, so its final part is completed from the germline J gene. The chain carries TRBV13-3 and TRBJ1-3, with a weak D call TRBD1 (6 bases). The CDR3 has 16 residues. CDR1 is NNHDY, CDR2 SYVADS, per germline. Trimming removed 4 bases at V and 0 bases at J, with 14 bases between. The DNA read from the CDR3 is TGTGCCAGCAGTTTTACCGGGACAAATTCTGGAAATACG. This translates into CASSFTGTNSGNT. The whole CDR3 protein is CASSFTGTNSGNTLYF.

Worth noting for this clone: Any gene name here is a mouse gene name. The CDR3 end is not reached by the read, which stops 4 residues before it; the germline J gene fills it in. The chain carries TRBV13-3 and TRBJ2-5; 9 nucleotides align to TRBD1. From germline, CDR1 is NNHDY and CDR2 SYVADS. The CDR3 extends over 13 amino acids. The sequenced CDR3 bases are TGTGCCAGCAGTGCACAGGGGGCTGAC. Encoded protein: CASSAQGAD. The full CDR3 is CASSAQGADTQYF. The entire variable domain, with the rest obtained from reference TRBV13-3 and TRBJ2-5, is as follows: EAAVTQSPRSKVAVTGGKVTLSCHQTNNHDYMYWYRQDTGHGLRLIHYSYVADSTEKGDIPDGYKASRPSQENFSLILELASLSQTAVYFCASSAQGADTQYFGPGTRLLVL.

As concerns this clone: Mouse gene names apply. The DNA ends 4 residues before the CDR3 does, and the rest of the CDR3 is filled in from the germline J gene. The V call is TRBV13-3, the J call TRBJ2-4; D uncertain. The CDR3 is made up of 15 amino acids. Germline assignment: CDR1 NNHDY and CDR2 SYVADS. V lost 4 bases, J lost 0 bases, and 12 bases lay in between. CDR3 in amino acids: CASSPPDNSQNTLYF. CDR3 DNA, as far as it was read: TGTGCCAGCAGTCCCCCCGACAATAGTCAAAAC.